This T cell receptor (beta chain) was sequenced for a study of T cells expressing NK-cell markers. Germline V gives CDR1 LGHNA, CDR2 YNFKEQ. The CDR3 contains 16 residues. One entry per CDR3 protein, without DNA, is what TCRdb gives after re-calling the 5' RACE reads. This sample's clone table lists a few hundred thousand distinct CDR3 sequences. The clonotype was recovered from a man aged 18 to 69 in good health. The sample was blood T cells: a sorted CD56 or NKG2C T cell subset, CD4+ or CD8+ T cells, or bulk PBMC T cells (not recorded which). This rearrangement joins TRBV4-2 to TRBJ2-3; the TRBD1 assignment by TCRdb is unverifiable without DNA. CDR3 sequence: CASSYSGGGRTDTQYF.